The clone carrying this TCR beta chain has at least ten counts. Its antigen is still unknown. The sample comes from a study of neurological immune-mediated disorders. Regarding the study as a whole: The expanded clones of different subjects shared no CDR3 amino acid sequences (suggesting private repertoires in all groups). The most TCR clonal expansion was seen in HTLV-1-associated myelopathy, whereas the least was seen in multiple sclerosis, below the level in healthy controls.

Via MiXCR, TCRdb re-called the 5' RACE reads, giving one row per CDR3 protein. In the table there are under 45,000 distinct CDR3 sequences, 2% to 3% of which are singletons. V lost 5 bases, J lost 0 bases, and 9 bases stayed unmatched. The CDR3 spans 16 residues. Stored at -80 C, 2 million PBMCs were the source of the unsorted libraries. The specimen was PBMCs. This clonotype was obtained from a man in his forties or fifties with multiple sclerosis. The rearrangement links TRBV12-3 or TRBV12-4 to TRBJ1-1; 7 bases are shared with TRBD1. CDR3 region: CASSPIQGRMNTEAFF. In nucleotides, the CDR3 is TGTGCCAGCAGTCCAATACAGGGGCGTATGAACACTGAAGCTTTCTTT.